This TCR beta chain was sequenced for a study of T-cell memory formation after mild COVID-19. The germline V gene encodes CDR1 MGHDK and CDR2 SYGVNS. Trimming left V 6 bases short and J 4 bases short, with 12 bases between. The CDR3 extends over 13 amino acids. MiXCR, applied by TCRdb to the 5' RACE reads, yields one record per CDR3 protein. The sample lists about 610,000 distinct CDR3 sequences, 15% to 20% occurring once. This clonotype was observed a few times. Its antigen is not known. Study-level results: Largely, contracting CD4+ clones fell within CM and EM, and contracting CD8+ clones within EMRA. Researchers found some responding clones in pre-infection memory, a sign that cross-reactive memory joined. Proof of SARS-CoV-2 specificity was absent for the second-wave clones that crested on day 37. Clones contracting across day 15 to 85 had a balanced CD4/CD8 profile; later expanding clones leaned CD4+.

This chain connects TRBV25-1 to TRBJ2-5; perhaps TRBD2 as D (6 bases). This TCR was recovered from an adult woman who had mild COVID-19 (a few samples of this study predate the infection). Cell type and time point are not known. The sequenced sample consisted of PBMCs or a T cell subset sorted from them (not recorded which). The CDR3 coding sequence is TGTGCCAGCAGCGCGAGGCGGGGAGAGACCCAGTACTTC. Amino acid sequence: CASSARRGETQYF.